These 23 T cell receptor beta chains were all obtained from the same sample, sequenced in a study of blood T cell repertoires in COVID-19 (dated by TCRdb to about 2020). The library came from the immunoSEQ multiplex PCR assay. Imported from immuneACCESS, the table was reduced by TCRdb to in-frame sequences with V and J called. These copies leave out some clones; in studies compared against another copy, an unresolved V gene accounts for under half, and the cause of the remainder is not known. Recorded for this sample are about 200,000 clones; about four fifths of them occurred a single time. 4% to 6% of the sample is in the top ten clones. The sequencing sample was made of peripheral blood. The source is a woman aged 70-85 years with active or convalescent COVID-19.

The CDR3 nucleotides are TGTGCCAGCAGCACTCACCCGACTAGCGAGCGCGAGCAGTACTTC. Amino acid sequence: CASSTHPTSEREQYF. The genes are TRBV9 and TRBJ2-7; TRBD2 matches at 8 bases. With V trimmed by 4 bases and J by 6 bases, 12 bases remained unmatched. The length of the CDR3 is 15 residues. CDR1 and CDR2 from the germline V gene are SGDLS and YYNGEE.

This clone came up once. The chain couples TRBV7-3 to TRBJ2-1; 7 positions match TRBD2. With 0 bases clipped from V and 6 bases from J, the junction kept 8 bases outside the gene matches. Germline V gives CDR1 SGHTA, CDR2 FQGTGA. The CDR3 runs to 16 residues. The DNA of the CDR3 is TGTGCCAGCAGCTTAACCGCGGGAGCAAGCCTCAATGAGCAGTTCTTC. It translates to CASSLTAGASLNEQFF. Based on the CDR3 plus reference TRBV7-3 and TRBJ2-1, the full variable domain is GAGVSQTPSNKVTEKGKYVELRCDPISGHTALYWYRQSLGQGPEFLIYFQGTGAADDSGLPNDRFFAVRPEGSVSTLKIQRTERGDSAVYLCASSLTAGASLNEQFFGPGTRLTVL.

CDR3 residues: CASSFIPLTAGGYEQYF. In nucleotides, the CDR3 is TGTGCCAGCAGCTTTATCCCGCTTACAGCGGGAGGGTACGAGCAGTACTTC. J is TRBJ2-7 and V is TRBV5-6; 10 bases agree with TRBD2. The CDR3 has 17 amino acids. V gave up 2 bases and J gave up 4 bases; unmatched junction bases: 12. Germline CDR1 SGHDT, CDR2 YYEEEE. The whole variable domain, remainder taken from reference TRBV5-6 and TRBJ2-7, is DAGVTQSPTHLIKTRGQQVTLRCSPKSGHDTVSWYQQALGQGPQFIFQYYEEEERQRGNFPDRFSGHQFPNYSSELNVNALLLGDSALYLCASSFIPLTAGGYEQYFGPGTRLTVT.

The gene calls are TRBV12-3 or TRBV12-4 and TRBJ1-2; no definite D call. Deletions cut 5 bases from V and 8 bases from J, with 15 bases between. The length of the CDR3 is 13 residues. CDR3 coding DNA: TGTGCCAGCAGTCCTAACACATTGCGGGGCTACACCTTC. Its translation: CASSPNTLRGYTF.

The chain joins TRBV27 to TRBJ2-7, with TRBD2 as a possible D gene (5 bases). Trimming shortened V by 6 bases and J by 2 bases, and 20 bases separated the two germline ends. CDR1 and CDR2 (germline): MNHEY, SMNVEV (reference sequence). The CDR3 extends over 16 amino acids. CDR3 sequence: CASRGSGRSGAYEQYF. The CDR3 DNA is TGTGCCAGCAGGGGGAGTGGGCGGTCCGGGGCCTACGAGCAGTACTTC.

The CDR3 loop is CASSLGQPGNTIYF. The CDR3 bases are TGCGCCAGCAGCTTGGGACAGCCTGGAAACACCATATATTTT. The chain is built from TRBV5-1 and TRBJ1-3; TRBD1 might be the D (5 bases). The CDR3 spans 14 residues. Germline V gene lookup returns CDR1 SGHRS and CDR2 YFSETQ. Trimming pared 0 bases from V and 2 bases from J, leaving 6 bases between.

The chain employs TRBV3-1 (or the pseudogene TRBV3-2) and TRBJ1-3, with D possibly matching TRBD1 (6 bases). The CDR3 contains 15 residues. V was shortened by 3 bases and J by 3 bases, with 12 bases between the two germline ends. Per germline, CDR1 LGHDT and CDR2 YNNKEL (reference sequence). The CDR3 protein is CASSHNRASGNTIYF. The DNA for the CDR3 is TGTGCCAGCAGCCATAACAGGGCCAGTGGAAACACCATATATTTT.

The rearrangement links TRBV3-1 (or the pseudogene TRBV3-2) to TRBJ2-1; D gene unclear. This CDR3 has 13 amino acids. The V gene lost 5 bases and the J gene lost 2 bases, with 7 bases spanning the gap. CDR1 is LGHDT, CDR2 YNNKEL, per germline (reference sequence). In DNA form, the CDR3 reads TGTGCCAGCAGCAGCCTCCCCTACAATGAGCAGTTCTTC. Its protein product is CASSSLPYNEQFF.

Details on this clone: Mismatch with germline at one junction end may stem from a read error. The chain has TRBV5-4 and TRBJ2-7; maybe TRBD1 (8 bases). The CDR3 totals 14 residues. The V gene's germline CDR1 is SGHNT and CDR2 YYREEE (reference sequence). As DNA, the CDR3 is TGTGCCAGCAGATTGGACAGGGAGGGAAACGAGCAGTACTTC. Translating gives CASRLDREGNEQYF.

This clone was found once. The chain recombines TRBV11-3 with TRBJ2-3; the match to TRBD2 covers 12 bases. V shed 4 bases and J 3 bases; nucleotides not matched to a gene: 14. The CDR3 spans 19 residues. Looked up from germline, CDR1 is SGHNT and CDR2 is YENEEA. CDR3 coding DNA: TGTGCCAGCAGCTCCCGACTAGCGGGAGTGGGGTCGCGGACAGATACGCAGTATTTT. Its translation: CASSSRLAGVGSRTDTQYF.

The genes are TRBV5-1 and TRBJ2-1; D is uncertain. This CDR3 spans 15 amino acids. The ends were cut back, 3 bases at V and 2 bases at J, with 12 bases in the middle. The germline V gene encodes CDR1 SGHRS and CDR2 YFSETQ. The DNA for the CDR3 is TGCGCCAGCAGCTATCTCACTACCCCCTACAATGAGCAGTTCTTC. It encodes CASSYLTTPYNEQFF.

The chain uses TRBV19 and TRBJ2-2, with D possibly matching TRBD2 (6 bases). CDR1 is LNHDA and CDR2 is SQIVND in the germline V gene (reference sequence). V was cut by 8 bases and J by 4 bases, with 17 bases left in between. The CDR3 runs 15 residues. CDR3 nucleotide sequence: TGTGCCAGTCTCAACCAGCGGGCGGGCACCGGGGAGCTGTTTTTT. Encoded protein: CASLNQRAGTGELFF.

The V and J genes are TRBV3-1 (or the pseudogene TRBV3-2) and TRBJ1-3; tentative D call: TRBD1 (6 bases). V was trimmed by 4 bases and J by 0 bases, leaving 7 bases between them. There are 14 residues in the CDR3. Germline lookup yields CDR1 LGHDT and CDR2 YNNKEL (reference sequence). Written as DNA, the CDR3 is TGTGCCAGCAGCCGGACAGTCTCTGGAAACACCATATATTTT. Residues: CASSRTVSGNTIYF.

V and J are TRBV20-1 and TRBJ2-2; the D gene is possibly TRBD2 (5 bases). The CDR3 loop spans 11 amino acids. Trimming took off 2 bases at V and 7 bases at J, with 5 bases between the two ends. Germline loops: CDR1 DFQATT, CDR2 SNEGSKA (reference sequence). CDR3 residues: CSARRGGELFF. CDR3 coding DNA: TGCAGTGCTAGACGGGGCGGGGAGCTGTTTTTT.

The rearrangement links TRBV2 to TRBJ1-3; TRBD1 agrees at 7 bases. The CDR3 is 15 amino acids. V was pared by 5 bases and J by 4 bases, with 8 bases of the junction left unmatched. Germline V CDR1 and CDR2: SNHLY, FYNNEI. CDR3 amino acids: CASSRDRVAGNTIYF. CDR3 DNA sequence: TGTGCCAGCAGTCGTGACAGGGTAGCGGGAAACACCATATATTTT.

This clone has just one count. The chain employs TRBV9 and TRBJ2-1; possibly TRBD2 for D (5 bases). Trimming cost V 2 bases and J 7 bases, with 13 bases left between them. The germline gives CDR1 SGDLS, CDR2 YYNGEE. The CDR3 is made up of 14 amino acids. CDR3 region: CASSVFVGENEQFF. In DNA, the CDR3 is TGTGCCAGCAGCGTTTTTGTCGGGGAAAATGAGCAGTTCTTC.

The chain links TRBV20-1 to TRBJ2-1; 8 bases line up with TRBD2. The CDR3 loop spans 16 amino acids. After removal of 3 bases from V and 5 bases from J, the junction contained 12 bases not matched to a gene. Germline CDR1 and CDR2: DFQATT and SNEGSKA (reference sequence). CDR3 DNA sequence: TGCAGTGCTAGTCTCTATCAGACTAGCGCCAACAATGAGCAGTTCTTC. It specifies CSASLYQTSANNEQFF.

As for this clone: The identical CDR3 is also encoded by other nucleotide sequences in the sample. V gene TRBV6-5 combines with J gene TRBJ1-5, with a weak D call TRBD1 (5 bases). The germline V gene has CDR1 MNHEY and CDR2 SVGAGI. This CDR3 is built from 15 residues. V shed 2 bases and J shed 2 bases, with 10 bases lying between them. The CDR3 sequence: CASSYRGVGNQPQHF. For the CDR3, the DNA is TGTGCCAGCAGTTACCGGGGGGTGGGCAATCAGCCCCAGCATTTT.

This sequence joins TRBV19 and TRBJ2-3, with D possibly TRBD1 on 7 matching bases. The germline V gene has CDR1 LNHDA and CDR2 SQIVND (reference sequence). The V gene lost 3 bases and the J gene lost 0 bases, with 13 bases spanning the gap. The CDR3 is 16 residues long. The CDR3 DNA follows: TGTGCCAGTAGTATTCTACAGGGGACTAGCACAGATACGCAGTATTTT. As protein: CASSILQGTSTDTQYF.

The V call is TRBV29-1, the J call TRBJ2-1, with a possible D match to TRBD2 (5 bases). With 4 bases removed from V and 2 bases from J, the gap between germline ends came to 15 bases. CDR1 and CDR2 from the germline V gene are SQVTM and ANQGSEA. This CDR3 contains 15 residues. The CDR3 reads CSVVSPDWPYNEQFF. For the CDR3, the DNA is TGCAGCGTTGTGAGTCCGGACTGGCCCTACAATGAGCAGTTCTTC.

This clone was recorded at least ten times. This CDR3 is CASSQGQGSFQPQHF. CDR3 bases: TGTGCCAGCAGCCAAGGACAGGGATCGTTTCAGCCCCAGCATTTT. The chain employs TRBV4-2 and TRBJ1-5; 7 nucleotides line up with TRBD1. J lost 6 bases, V lost 1 base, and 6 bases had no gene match. The CDR3 is 15 residues long. CDR1 and CDR2 from the germline V gene are LGHNA and YNFKEQ.

This clone was seen once. V and J are TRBV4-1 and TRBJ2-7; no firm D call. The CDR3 covers 15 residues. V was shortened by 2 bases and J by 6 bases, with 17 bases between the two germline ends. Germline lookup yields CDR1 MGHRA and CDR2 YSYEKL. CDR3 nucleotides: TGCGCCAGCAGCCAAATCCCCCTCGCCCCGGGCGAGCAGTACTTC. It translates to CASSQIPLAPGEQYF.

V and J are TRBV12-5 and TRBJ2-3; D may be TRBD1 (7 bases). V was trimmed by 3 bases and J by 6 bases, leaving 13 bases between them. This CDR3 is 14 amino acids long. The germline gives CDR1 LGHNT, CDR2 FRNRAP. The CDR3 loop is CASGFQGGPDTQYF. DNA for the CDR3: TGTGCTAGTGGTTTTCAGGGGGGCCCCGATACGCAGTATTTT.